Presented here are 14 T cell receptor beta chains from one specimen sequenced in a study of shared clonotypes between healthy human individuals. TCRdb keeps only in-frame clones here, not all; method: immunoSEQ multiplex PCR. Among around 2,100,000 clones listed, less than 95% were seen once. Naive CD8 cells comprised CD45RO-negative, CCR7-positively selected cells, excluding terminally differentiated effector memory CD45RA+ cells. The specimen sequenced was naive CD8+ T cells sorted from blood. The receptor set was obtained from a young man in good health.

J is TRBJ2-1 and V is TRBV28; the match to TRBD2 covers 8 bases. V was clipped by 7 bases and J by 6 bases; unmatched bases: 2. Germline assignment: CDR1 MDHEN and CDR2 SYDVKM. The CDR3 is 12 amino acids. The CDR3 nucleotides read TGTGCCAGCACCGGGGGGGCCAATGAGCAGTTCTTC. Residues: CASTGGANEQFF.

As for this clone: This specimen includes other DNA sequences encoding the same CDR3. V is TRBV6-1 and J is TRBJ2-7, with D perhaps given as TRBD1 or TRBD2 (6 bases each). V lost 3 bases and J lost 2, with 11 bases in between. Germline-derived CDR1 and CDR2 are MNHNS and SASEGT. The CDR3 is 14 residues long. CDR3 DNA: TGTGCCAGCAGTGACAGGGGACTGACCTACGAGCAGTACTTC. Encoded protein: CASSDRGLTYEQYF.

The chain has TRBV29-1 and TRBJ2-3; 7 bases match TRBD1. The V gene's germline CDR1 is SQVTM and CDR2 ANQGSEA. After removal of 7 bases from V and 9 bases from J, the junction contained 7 bases not matched to a gene. CDR3 length equals 11 residues. CDR3 loop: CSAGDSATQYF. The CDR3 nucleotides read TGCAGCGCCGGGGACAGCGCGACGCAGTATTTT.

V is TRBV6-6 and J is TRBJ1-5; 10 bases are shared with TRBD1. The CDR3 covers 15 residues. The germline V gene has CDR1 MNHNY and CDR2 SVGAGI (reference sequence). The trim removed 3 bases at V and 5 bases at J, leaving 4 bases unmatched. CDR3 sequence (DNA): TGTGCCAGCAGTTATCGGACAGGGGGTGATCAGCCCCAGCATTTT. Translating it yields CASSYRTGGDQPQHF.

The chain has TRBV29-1 and TRBJ1-4; D gene unclear. The CDR3 is 14 amino acids. Germline CDR1 and CDR2: SQVTM and ANQGSEA. The ends were cut back, 5 bases at V and 3 bases at J, with 13 bases in the middle. The DNA for the CDR3 is TGCAGCGTTATATTAGTGAAACCTAATGAAAAACTGTTTTTT. This codes for CSVILVKPNEKLFF.

This rearrangement joins TRBV7-9 to TRBJ2-5; TRBD1 might be the D (7 bases). This CDR3 has 17 amino acids. V was trimmed by 0 bases and J by 4 bases, leaving 18 bases between them. The V gene's germline CDR1 is SEHNR and CDR2 FQNEAQ (reference sequence). This chain's CDR3 is CASSLARGGGGGETQYF. The CDR3, as DNA: TGTGCCAGCAGCTTAGCGCGAGGAGGGGGCGGAGGAGAGACCCAGTACTTC.

This chain links TRBV4-3 with TRBJ2-7; TRBD2 matches 14 bases. With 3 bases clipped from V and 3 bases from J, the junction kept 16 bases outside the gene matches. The CDR3 totals 20 residues. Germline V gene lookup returns CDR1 LGHNA and CDR2 YSLEER. CDR3 region: CASSQQLLGTSGRMVYEQYF. The CDR3 DNA reads as TGCGCCAGCAGCCAGCAGCTTCTCGGGACTAGCGGGAGAATGGTCTACGAGCAGTACTTC.

The chain employs TRBV7-9 and TRBJ2-3, with D perhaps being TRBD1 or TRBD2 (5 bases each). CDR3 size: 15 residues. Trimming removed 7 bases at V and 1 base at J, with 15 bases between. Germline-derived CDR1 and CDR2 are SEHNR and FQNEAQ (reference sequence). CDR3 bases: TGTGCCAGCACGGGGCCCTGGCATGGCACAGATACGCAGTATTTT. Protein product: CASTGPWHGTDTQYF.

This chain uses TRBV5-6 with TRBJ2-5; 12 nucleotides match TRBD1. V was clipped by 6 bases and J by 3 bases; unmatched bases: 6. This CDR3 is built from 15 residues. Per germline, CDR1 SGHDT and CDR2 YYEEEE. The CDR3 sequence: CASKGTGGLEETQYF. The CDR3 DNA reads as TGTGCCAGCAAGGGGACAGGGGGCTTGGAAGAGACCCAGTACTTC.

A few counts support this clone. The chain is built from TRBV7-8 and TRBJ2-3; 8 nucleotides agree with TRBD1. Germline loops: CDR1 SGHVS, CDR2 FQNEAQ. CDR3 length equals 20 residues. Trimming took 4 bases from V and 3 from J; bases not matched to a gene: 21. CDR3 residues: CASSSYNLPFDRGGTDTQYF. The CDR3, as DNA: TGTGCCAGCAGCTCTTACAACTTACCCTTCGACAGGGGAGGAACAGATACGCAGTATTTT. Using reference TRBV7-8 and TRBJ2-3 for the parts outside the CDR3, the full variable domain is GAGVSQSPRYKVAKRGQDVALRCDPISGHVSLFWYQQALGQGPEFLTYFQNEAQLDKSGLPSDRFFAERPEGSVSTLKIQRTQQEDSAVYLCASSSYNLPFDRGGTDTQYFGPGTRLTVL.

This clone was recorded only once. The chain carries TRBV28 and TRBJ1-1, with no clear D. Germline V gene sequence: CDR1 MDHEN, CDR2 SYDVKM. The CDR3 consists of 10 residues. Trimming removed 5 bases at V and 8 bases at J, with 6 bases between. The CDR3 DNA sequence: TGTGCCAGCAGTCAATACGAAGCTTTCTTT. Amino acids: CASSQYEAFF. Supplemented by reference TRBV28 and TRBJ1-1, the full variable domain reads DVKVTQSSRYLVKRTGEKVFLECVQDMDHENMFWYRQDPGLGLRLIYFSYDVKMKEKGDIPEGYSVSREKKERFSLILESASTNQTSMYLCASSQYEAFFGQGTRLTVV.

The rearrangement uses TRBV2 and TRBJ2-7; TRBD2 aligns across 11 bases. The trim removed 7 bases at V and 3 bases at J, leaving 11 bases unmatched. Germline assignment: CDR1 SNHLY and CDR2 FYNNEI. The CDR3 is made up of 16 amino acids. Here the CDR3 DNA reads TGTGCCAGCACTCTTCACCAACTAGCGGGGGACTACGAGCAGTACTTC. Translated, it gives CASTLHQLAGDYEQYF.

The J gene is TRBJ1-1, the V gene TRBV28; tentative D call: TRBD1 (5 bases). The CDR3 sequence is 15 residues long. V was pared by 6 bases and J by 2 bases, with 16 bases between. Per the germline V gene, CDR1 is MDHEN and CDR2 is SYDVKM. The CDR3 nucleotides read TGTGCCAGCAGCTTCATTTGGGGGGGTAACACTGAAGCTTTCTTT. Translated, it gives CASSFIWGGNTEAFF.

V and J are TRBV6-1 and TRBJ2-7, with D possibly called TRBD1 or TRBD2 (5 bases each). This CDR3 has 14 residues. Between the trimmed V and J ends, which lost 6 bases and 3 bases, there was a span of 15 bases. Germline V lookup: CDR1 MNHNS, CDR2 SASEGT. CDR3 coding DNA: TGTGCCAGCAGCCAGAGGGACGGCTACTACGAGCAGTACTTC. Translated: CASSQRDGYYEQYF.